This TCR beta chain derives from a study of T-cell reconstitution after alpha-beta-depleted transplantation in children. This clonotype was counted many times. Its matching antigen is unknown. This CDR3 spans 13 amino acids. The V gene's germline CDR1 is DFQATT and CDR2 SNEGSKA (reference sequence). V was trimmed by 6 bases and J by 3 bases, leaving 11 bases between them. General study points: At the one-year point after transplant, T-cell counts and TCRbeta diversity were found to come mostly from T cells that had been newly produced. Reports say that about two months after transplant, the alpha-beta T cells came out of several hundred graft clones that had expanded. Surviving recipient cells, namely T cells and thymic progenitors, were the source of high day-60 TCRbeta diversity in some patients.

TCRbeta library preparation incorporated unique molecular identifiers. TCRdb re-called the PCR reads with MiXCR, one entry per CDR3 protein. This sample has approximately 82,000 distinct CDR3 sequences, with roughly a sixth found just once. The material sequenced was PBMCs, mostly from graft donor cells, taken 180 days after TCRalphabeta/CD19-depleted stem cell transplant. The rearrangement links TRBV20-1 to TRBJ1-4; tentative D call: TRBD1 (6 bases). This TCR came from a male patient aged 2-15 years who had a stem cell transplant for acute lymphoblastic leukemia, so the T cells may come from the graft donor. This chain's CDR3 is CSAGGGPNEKLFF. CDR3 nucleotide sequence: TGCAGTGCCGGGGGGGGGCCTAATGAAAAACTGTTTTTT.